The 21 T cell receptor beta chains given below trace back to one sample, sequenced in a study of T-cell reconstitution after alpha-beta-depleted transplantation in children. Unique molecular identifiers were incorporated into the prepared TCRbeta library. TCRdb fed the PCR reads into MiXCR, producing one record per CDR3 protein. Of some 590,000 distinct CDR3 sequences listed, about 10% were seen once; the top ten hold less than 4.5%. The specimen comprised PBMCs from the stem cell graft donor, sampled from the stem cell graft. The receptors were gathered from a human donor who donated a stem cell graft to a child with acute myeloid leukemia.

The rearrangement uses TRBV5-1 and TRBJ2-2, with D possibly TRBD2 on 6 matching bases. V shed 5 bases and J shed 3 bases, with 11 bases lying between them. This CDR3 has 14 residues. CDR1 SGHRS and CDR2 YFSETQ come from the germline V gene. CDR3 nucleotides: TGCGCCAGCAGACGGGAGTTTGACACCGGGGAGCTGTTTTTT. This sequence encodes CASRREFDTGELFF.

This clonotype was observed a few times. The chain joins TRBV5-6 to TRBJ2-3; 11 bases match TRBD1. The CDR3 has 13 residues. Germline CDR1 SGHDT, CDR2 YYEEEE. V dropped 7 bases and J dropped 3; count of bases not matched to a gene: 1. The CDR3 sequence: CASGQGATDTQYF. CDR3 nucleotide sequence: TGTGCCAGCGGACAGGGGGCGACAGATACGCAGTATTTT.

The chain recombines TRBV29-1 with TRBJ2-6; TRBD2 matches 12 bases. In germline, CDR1 is SQVTM, CDR2 ANQGSEA. The CDR3 spans 19 residues. Trimming removed 5 bases from V and 0 bases from J; junction bases left unmatched: 11. CDR3 in DNA: TGCAGCGTTTCGACTAGCGGGGGCCCGCTCGGCTCTGGGGCCAACGTCCTGACTTTC. Amino acid sequence: CSVSTSGGPLGSGANVLTF.

This clonotype occurred many times. This chain uses TRBV30 with TRBJ2-3; tentative D call: TRBD2 (6 bases). This CDR3 is 11 amino acids long. From germline, CDR1 is GTSNPN and CDR2 SVGIG (reference sequence). Trimming removed 2 bases from V and 15 bases from J, with 15 bases in between. CDR3 sequence reads: CAWSRRDGLYF. CDR3 DNA sequence: TGTGCCTGGAGTAGGCGGGATGGGCTATATTTT.

The chain joins TRBV7-9 to TRBJ2-5, with D possibly TRBD1 on 6 matching bases. From germline, CDR1 is SEHNR and CDR2 FQNEAQ (reference sequence). V dropped 3 bases and J dropped 4 bases, with 21 bases sitting between them. The CDR3 extends over 17 amino acids. CDR3 nucleotides: TGTGCCAGCAGCTTCAACCCGGCATACAGGGTGGGAGAGACCCAGTACTTC. Amino acids: CASSFNPAYRVGETQYF.

This clonotype was counted many times. The gene calls are TRBV9 and TRBJ2-2; 8 bases map to TRBD2. This CDR3 is 16 amino acids long. Germline-derived CDR1 and CDR2 are SGDLS and YYNGEE. Unmatched junction bases numbered 4, after V lost 1 base and J lost 2 bases. The CDR3 spells CASSVYSGINTGELFF. CDR3 DNA: TGTGCCAGCAGCGTATATAGCGGGATTAACACCGGGGAGCTGTTTTTT.

This clonotype has a count of ten or more. The rearrangement uses TRBV6-2 or TRBV6-3 and TRBJ2-7, with 8 bases matching TRBD1. The CDR3 is made up of 14 amino acids. Germline CDR1 reads MNHEY; CDR2 reads SVGEGT. V gave up 4 bases and J gave up 4 bases; unmatched junction bases: 6. The CDR3, as DNA: TGTGCCAGCAGTTCAGGGGGCTTCCGTTACGAGCAGTACTTC. This sequence encodes CASSSGGFRYEQYF.

The chain couples TRBV20-1 to TRBJ2-3, with TRBD2 matching over 11 bases. Trimming cost V 6 bases and J 0 bases; bases outside gene matches: 11. Germline V gene sequence: CDR1 DFQATT, CDR2 SNEGSKA (reference sequence). The CDR3 runs 17 residues. The CDR3 loop reads CSARTSGSRSSTDTQYF. In DNA, the CDR3 is TGCAGTGCCCGAACTAGCGGGAGTCGATCTAGCACAGATACGCAGTATTTT.

This clonotype was seen more than once but under ten times. The chain links TRBV5-1 to TRBJ2-1; TRBD2 might be the D (5 bases). Trimming left V 4 bases short and J 2 bases short, with 13 bases between. There are 15 residues in the CDR3. The germline V gene has CDR1 SGHRS and CDR2 YFSETQ. The CDR3 is CASSPQEDAYNEQFF. CDR3 bases: TGCGCCAGCAGCCCTCAGGAGGACGCCTACAATGAGCAGTTCTTC.

This clonotype has just a few counts. This chain connects TRBV20-1 to TRBJ2-6; no reliable D call. The CDR3 consists of 14 residues. In germline, CDR1 is DFQATT, CDR2 SNEGSKA (reference sequence). The germline V and J ends were trimmed by 3 bases and 0 bases, with 6 bases remaining between them. The CDR3 reads CSASDPSGANVLTF. The CDR3 DNA sequence: TGCAGTGCTAGTGACCCCTCTGGGGCCAACGTCCTGACTTTC.

This clonotype came up a few times. The V gene is TRBV5-1, the J gene TRBJ2-1, with TRBD2 as a possible D gene (5 bases). Trimming left V 4 bases short and J 0 bases short, with 14 bases between. Germline V gene data show CDR1 as SGHRS and CDR2 as YFSETQ. This CDR3 comprises 16 residues. The CDR3 is CASSRVPGSSYNEQFF. The CDR3 DNA follows: TGCGCCAGCAGCCGCGTCCCGGGGAGCTCCTACAATGAGCAGTTCTTC.

The chain recombines TRBV6-1 with TRBJ2-7; 9 nucleotides line up with TRBD1. V lost 1 base to trimming and J lost 2 bases; unmatched junction nucleotides: 0. The germline V gene has CDR1 MNHNS and CDR2 SASEGT. There are 14 residues in the CDR3. CDR3 amino acids: CASSEGDRAYEQYF. The CDR3 region has the DNA TGTGCCAGCAGTGAAGGGGACAGGGCCTACGAGCAGTACTTC.

This clonotype appeared many times. This chain joins TRBV12-3 or TRBV12-4 and TRBJ2-2, with 12 positions matching TRBD2. V shed 11 bases and J 7 bases; nucleotides not matched to a gene: 8. The CDR3 sequence is 14 residues long. CDR3 amino acids: CASSLAGGLGELFF. In DNA form, the CDR3 reads TGTGCCTCTTCACTAGCGGGAGGTCTCGGGGAGCTGTTTTTT.

The rearrangement joins TRBV12-3 or TRBV12-4 to TRBJ2-1; no definite D call. The germline V and J ends were trimmed by 6 bases and 3 bases, with 12 bases remaining between them. The CDR3 is made up of 14 amino acids. CDR3 nucleotides: TGTGCCAGCAGGCCCGGAGTCCTCTACAATGAGCAGTTCTTC. As protein: CASRPGVLYNEQFF.

This clonotype has a count of ten or more. V usage is TRBV29-1 and J usage is TRBJ2-1; 9 nucleotides match TRBD2. The ends lost 3 bases at V and 8 bases at J; junction bases unmatched: 11. Germline V gives CDR1 SQVTM, CDR2 ANQGSEA. This CDR3 has 15 amino acids. The CDR3 sequence: CSVDNTGLAVYEQFF. CDR3 nucleotides: TGCAGCGTTGACAACACGGGACTAGCCGTCTATGAGCAGTTCTTC.

This clonotype came up many times. The chain links TRBV12-3 or TRBV12-4 to TRBJ2-3; D unclear. V shed 5 bases and J shed 1 base, with 7 bases lying between them. CDR3 length equals 13 residues. This chain's CDR3 is CASSISGTDTQYF. CDR3 DNA sequence: TGTGCCAGCAGTATTTCGGGCACAGATACGCAGTATTTT.

This clonotype was observed many times. The chain uses TRBV29-1 and TRBJ1-1; a weak D match, TRBD1 (5 bases). This CDR3 region has 14 residues. Trimming took off 2 bases at V and 3 bases at J, with 13 bases between the two ends. The germline V gene encodes CDR1 SQVTM and CDR2 ANQGSEA. The CDR3, as DNA: TGCAGCGTTGAATCTGGGACTGGGGACACTGAAGCTTTCTTT. This translates into CSVESGTGDTEAFF.

The gene calls are TRBV6-1 and TRBJ1-3; D is ambiguous. The CDR3 totals 17 residues. The germline CDR1 and CDR2 sequences are MNHNS and SASEGT. The germline V and J ends were trimmed by 5 bases and 2 bases, with 19 bases remaining between them. The CDR3 nucleotides read TGTGCCAGCAGTAAAGAATCGGTTGGAGGCGCTGGAAACACCATATATTTT. Translating it yields CASSKESVGGAGNTIYF.

In this sample, this clonotype turned up once. A single base separates this from a much larger clone, so it may be a read error. CDR3 residues: CASGPGTGMYEQYF. CDR3 in DNA: TGTGCCAGCGGCCCCGGGACAGGGATGTACGAGCAGTACTTC. The V gene is TRBV5-6, the J gene TRBJ2-7; 9 bases fit TRBD1. The J segment lost 4 bases and the V segment lost 7 bases, leaving 9 bases of the junction unmatched. The CDR3 is 14 amino acids. Germline V CDR1 and CDR2: SGHDT, YYEEEE.

The J gene is TRBJ1-5, the V gene TRBV6-2 or TRBV6-3, with D maybe TRBD1 (5 bases). The ends were cut back, 6 bases at V and 0 bases at J, with 12 bases in the middle. CDR3 size: 15 residues. Germline V CDR1 and CDR2: MNHEY, SVGEGT. CDR3 loop: CASRFGGNSNQPQHF. CDR3 nucleotide sequence: TGTGCCAGCAGGTTTGGGGGGAATAGCAATCAGCCCCAGCATTTT.

This clonotype was detected ten times or more. This chain connects TRBV7-2 to TRBJ1-3; D is perhaps TRBD1 (5 bases). Looked up from germline, CDR1 is SGHTA and CDR2 is FQGNSA. The CDR3 contains 17 residues. V was pared by 2 bases and J by 0 bases, with 14 bases between. For the CDR3, the DNA is TGTGCCAGCAGCTTAAGAGTACAGGACTTCTCTGGAAACACCATATATTTT. Protein: CASSLRVQDFSGNTIYF.